The text below deals with one T cell receptor beta chain. Its antigen is not known. The sample belongs to a study of cytomegalovirus exposure and HLA in healthy donors. In germline, CDR1 is SGHNT, CDR2 YENEEA. The length of the CDR3 is 15 residues. Unmatched junction bases numbered 11, after V lost 7 bases and J lost 2 bases. 60 Vbeta and 13 Jbeta primers were used in PCR. Produced via immunoSEQ multiplex PCR; TCRdb's table is partial and in-frame only. The sample features more than 75,000 clones, with over 15% in its top ten. Overall study findings and caveats: In vitro experiments confirmed that three CMV-associated chains were specific for CMV antigens.

This TCR was recovered from a man aged 50 to 60 in good health and CMV-seropositive. The chain employs TRBV11-3 and TRBJ2-7, with 7 bases fitting TRBD2. Material for sequencing was PBMCs. CDR3 nucleotides: TGTGCCAGCACCCCGGGGGGAGAGAGCGCCTACGAGCAGTACGTC. As protein: CASTPGGESAYEQYV.